This TCR beta chain was sequenced in a study of T cell responses to AZD1222 COVID-19 vaccine. Using immunoSEQ multiplex PCR, the repertoire was profiled, and TCRdb retains in-frame clones only, with some absent. This repertoire shows 90,000 to 130,000 clones, 94% found once; its top ten account for about 3.1%. Analyses pooled second doses at about 4 or about 12 weeks. Overall study findings and caveats: Only a handful of individuals given AZD1222 were seropositive at baseline. Repertoires were sampled only after the peak T cell response. Donors in the cohort were predominantly white British and more often female, and clonal diversity was possibly underestimated.

The germline V gene has CDR1 MNHEY and CDR2 SMNVEV (reference sequence). The V end lost 5 bases, the J end lost 2 bases, and 12 bases lay between the germline ends. The CDR3 consists of 14 residues. Note on this clone: Antigen specificity is unknown.

This receptor was identified in an adult who received the AZD1222 COVID-19 vaccine. The V gene is TRBV27, the J gene TRBJ1-2; D remains unclear. The sample in question was peripheral blood, obtained 28 days after the second AZD1222 dose. CDR3 DNA: TGTGCCAGCAGTGGGTCAAGAGGGAACTATGGCTACACCTTC. Translated, it gives CASSGSRGNYGYTF.